One sample yielded the 5 T cell receptor beta chains listed below, sequenced in a study of blood T cell repertoires in COVID-19. This table comes from immunoSEQ multiplex PCR, and its TCRdb copy is limited to in-frame clones, with some not included. The sample lists about 100,000 clones; over 65% were seen once. The sequencing sample was made of peripheral blood. Receptor source: a woman in her 40s with acute or convalescent COVID-19.

This clone was seen at least ten times. This rearrangement joins TRBV27 to TRBJ1-5, with TRBD1 matching 7 bases. CDR1 is MNHEY and CDR2 is SMNVEV in the germline V gene (reference sequence). The CDR3 consists of 17 residues. Trimming took 6 bases from V and 2 from J; bases not matched to a gene: 13. CDR3 residues: CASRESFGDRGNQPQHF. DNA for the CDR3: TGTGCCAGCAGGGAAAGTTTCGGAGACAGGGGCAATCAGCCCCAGCATTTT.

Concerning this clone: Additional DNA sequences in this sample encode the identical CDR3. The chain combines TRBV28 with TRBJ1-1, with D perhaps TRBD1 (5 bases). V was pared by 5 bases and J by 0 bases, with 16 bases between. Germline V CDR1 and CDR2: MDHEN, SYDVKM. This CDR3 is built from 16 residues. The CDR3 sequence is CASSPRGELMNTEAFF. The CDR3 DNA sequence: TGTGCCAGCAGTCCTCGGGGGGAACTCATGAACACTGAAGCTTTCTTT.

There are a few counts of this clone. The CDR3 nucleotides are TGTGCCGGGACAGGGGCTACTGAAGCTTTCTTT. Amino acid sequence: CAGTGATEAFF. This rearrangement joins TRBV30 to TRBJ1-1; 10 bases map to TRBD1. Germline V gene data show CDR1 as GTSNPN and CDR2 as SVGIG (reference sequence). The CDR3 is 11 amino acids. The trim removed 8 bases at V and 5 bases at J, leaving 2 bases unmatched.

This chain uses TRBV30 with TRBJ1-2; no clear D. The CDR3 is 14 amino acids. Trimming removed 2 bases at V and 5 bases at J, with 15 bases between. CDR1 and CDR2 (germline): GTSNPN, SVGIG (reference sequence). The DNA for the CDR3 is TGTGCCTGGAGTAAAACAGCTCGAATGTATGGCTACACCTTC. Amino acid sequence: CAWSKTARMYGYTF.

The chain has TRBV27 and TRBJ2-2, with TRBD2 identical over 12 bases. Per the germline V gene, CDR1 is MNHEY and CDR2 is SMNVEV (reference sequence). The CDR3 length is 16 residues. J gave up 5 bases and V 5 bases, and 6 bases lay outside the gene matches. The CDR3 bases are TGTGCCAGCAGTCCGCGGACTAGCGGGGCTACCGGGGAGCTGTTTTTT. Protein product: CASSPRTSGATGELFF.